The next 18 T cell receptor beta chains were all read from a single sample in a study of blood T cell repertoires in COVID-19. Some clones are missing from TCRdb's copy, which holds only in-frame ones; the method was immunoSEQ multiplex PCR. This sample has roughly 250,000 clones, with less than 90% found just once. Sequencing input: PBMCs or T cells enriched from blood (not recorded which). The receptors stem from a woman aged 45 to 65 who had recovered from COVID-19.

In this sample, this clone turned up a few times. V usage is TRBV18 and J usage is TRBJ1-5; D call uncertain. Germline values: CDR1 KGHSH, CDR2 LQKENI. CDR3 length equals 13 residues. V was pared by 6 bases and J by 9 bases, with 15 bases between. CDR3 sequence (DNA): TGTGCCAGCTCTTCAGGTGTTTCGGCGCCCCAGCATTTT. Translating it yields CASSSGVSAPQHF.

This clone was picked up one time. The V gene is TRBV6-5, the J gene TRBJ2-7, with 8 bases identical to TRBD1. CDR3 length equals 14 residues. Per germline, CDR1 MNHEY and CDR2 SVGAGI. J gave up 0 bases and V 8 bases, and 6 bases lay outside the gene matches. The CDR3 nucleotides are TGTGCCAGCGGCCGACAGGGGAGCTCCTACGAGCAGTACTTC. Translation: CASGRQGSSYEQYF.

This chain links TRBV10-3 with TRBJ2-3; a weak D match, TRBD1 (5 bases). The length of the CDR3 is 17 residues. Trimming removed 6 bases from V and 4 bases from J, with 23 bases in between. Germline assignment: CDR1 ENHRY and CDR2 SYGVKD. CDR3 loop: CAISPYQGLKVADTQYF. The CDR3 DNA reads as TGTGCCATCAGCCCATACCAGGGATTGAAGGTGGCAGATACGCAGTATTTT.

In its sample, this clone was seen once. The V gene is TRBV14, the J gene TRBJ2-1; TRBD1 is a possible D gene (5 bases). Germline CDR1 SGHDN, CDR2 FVKESK. The CDR3 totals 13 residues. The V gene lost 1 base and the J gene lost 9 bases, with 10 bases spanning the gap. CDR3: CASSQGLGVEQFF. Here the CDR3 DNA reads TGTGCCAGCAGCCAAGGGCTAGGGGTTGAGCAGTTCTTC.

The chain carries TRBV5-4 and TRBJ2-7; possibly TRBD1 for D (6 bases). Germline loops: CDR1 SGHNT, CDR2 YYREEE (reference sequence). V was clipped by 3 bases and J by 3 bases, with 16 bases between them. The CDR3 runs to 15 residues. CDR3 nucleotide sequence: TGTGCCAGCAGCTCCCCCGTCAGGGGTAGCTACGAGCAGTACTTC. Its protein product is CASSSPVRGSYEQYF.

The chain is built from TRBV6-2 or TRBV6-3 and TRBJ1-6, with D possibly TRBD1 on 5 matching bases. This CDR3 spans 16 amino acids. Trimming took 2 bases from V and 6 from J, leaving 14 bases between them. CDR1 and CDR2 from the germline V gene are MNHEY and SVGEGT. The CDR3 DNA is TGTGCCAGCAGTTACGGAGGGGTCAGGATTAATTCACCCCTCCACTTT. Protein sequence: CASSYGGVRINSPLHF.

This clone has more than one count but fewer than ten. One junction end disagrees with the germline gene, perhaps due to a read error. V gene TRBV19 combines with J gene TRBJ1-5; TRBD1 matches at 7 bases. The CDR3 totals 16 residues. From germline, CDR1 is LNHDA and CDR2 SQIVND (reference sequence). CDR3 sequence reads: CASRIGSGGSNQPQHF. The CDR3 bases are TGTGCCAGTAGGATAGGGTCAGGGGGGAGCAATCAGCCCCAGCATTTT.

The chain has TRBV7-4 and TRBJ1-4; no clear D. Trimming removed 5 bases at V and 17 bases at J, with 21 bases between. Looked up from germline, CDR1 is SGHVT and CDR2 is SQSDAQ. The CDR3 is 13 residues long. The CDR3 protein is CASSTTPGPLNFF. The CDR3 region has the DNA TGTGCCAGCAGCACAACCCCGGGTCCCTTAAACTTTTTT.

The chain employs TRBV9 and TRBJ2-2; TRBD2 is a possible D gene (6 bases). This CDR3 has 15 amino acids. Trimming shortened V by 4 bases and J by 5 bases, and 15 bases separated the two germline ends. Germline CDR1 reads SGDLS; CDR2 reads YYNGEE. The CDR3 DNA follows: TGTGCCAGCAGCCCACGCTCGGGAGATACCGGGGAGCTGTTTTTT. Protein sequence: CASSPRSGDTGELFF.

This clone was counted a single time. The chain couples TRBV19 to TRBJ1-5; weak D call: TRBD1 (6 bases). The CDR3 loop spans 15 amino acids. Trimming pared 3 bases from V and 6 bases from J, leaving 15 bases between. Per germline, CDR1 LNHDA and CDR2 SQIVND (reference sequence). CDR3 DNA: TGTGCCAGTAGTATGTTACAGGGCTCCTCTCAGCCCCAGCATTTT. Protein: CASSMLQGSSQPQHF.

This clone was picked up one time. This chain joins TRBV7-9 and TRBJ2-2; 10 bases align to TRBD2. CDR3 length: 16 residues. Germline CDR1 SEHNR, CDR2 FQNEAQ (reference sequence). With 1 base clipped from V and 10 bases from J, the junction kept 9 bases outside the gene matches. In DNA, the CDR3 is TGTGCCAGCAGCTTAGAACTAGCGGGATCCCTTGCGGAGCTGTTTTTT. Protein product: CASSLELAGSLAELFF.

The chain links TRBV4-1 to TRBJ2-5; TRBD2 matches at 9 bases. V lost 4 bases and J lost 0; bases outside the gene matches: 12. Germline CDR1 reads MGHRA; CDR2 reads YSYEKL. The CDR3 spans 18 residues. This CDR3 is CASSRGDLAGTYQETQYF. For the CDR3, the DNA is TGCGCCAGCAGCCGCGGGGATCTAGCGGGAACGTACCAAGAGACCCAGTACTTC.

This clone showed up just once. The CDR3 nucleotides read TGTGCCAGCAGTTACTCGATTCTCAGGGCGATGGGCTCCTACAATGAGCAGTTCTTC. It encodes CASSYSILRAMGSYNEQFF. V and J are TRBV6-2 or TRBV6-3 and TRBJ2-1; D is possibly TRBD1 (5 bases). The CDR3 length is 19 residues. Trimming pared 0 bases from V and 0 bases from J, leaving 18 bases between. Germline V lookup: CDR1 MNHEY, CDR2 SVGEGT.

The chain recombines TRBV18 with TRBJ2-5; D may be TRBD1 (6 bases). The V end was cut by 0 bases, the J end by 5 bases, with 13 bases between. This CDR3 has 15 amino acids. Per germline, CDR1 KGHSH and CDR2 LQKENI. The CDR3 sequence: CASSPPYQGRETQYF. DNA for the CDR3: TGTGCCAGCTCACCACCGTATCAGGGGCGGGAGACCCAGTACTTC.

The J gene is TRBJ2-2, the V gene TRBV19; 10 positions agree with TRBD1. CDR3 size: 16 residues. Germline CDR1 and CDR2: LNHDA and SQIVND (reference sequence). Germline trimming cut 5 bases from V and 1 base from J; bases unmatched to any gene: 4. In DNA, the CDR3 is TGTGCCAGTAGTGGCGGGGACAGGGGGAACACCGGGGAGCTGTTTTTT. This translates into CASSGGDRGNTGELFF.

The J gene is TRBJ1-6, the V gene TRBV2; 9 nucleotides agree with TRBD1. The germline V gene has CDR1 SNHLY and CDR2 FYNNEI. CDR3 length: 15 amino acids. Germline trimming cut 7 bases from V and 8 bases from J; bases unmatched to any gene: 9. CDR3 loop: CASIVDRGFDSPLHF. The CDR3 DNA reads TGTGCCAGCATTGTGGACAGGGGCTTTGATTCACCCCTCCACTTT.

The chain couples TRBV19 to TRBJ1-5; TRBD1 aligns across 12 bases. Germline CDR1 is LNHDA and CDR2 is SQIVND (reference sequence). The CDR3 extends over 16 amino acids. Trimming cost V 5 bases and J 7 bases; bases outside gene matches: 9. As DNA, the CDR3 is TGTGCCAGTAGTGGCCGGGACAGGGGGCTAGGCCAGCCCCAGCATTTT. This codes for CASSGRDRGLGQPQHF.

The genes are TRBV5-1 and TRBJ2-7, with a possible D match to TRBD1 (6 bases). There are 14 residues in the CDR3. V lost 3 bases and J lost 2, with 12 bases in between. Germline V gene data show CDR1 as SGHRS and CDR2 as YFSETQ. CDR3 DNA: TGCGCCAGCAGCTCACGACAGGCCGCCTACGAGCAGTACTTC. This translates into CASSSRQAAYEQYF.